What follows describes a single T cell receptor (beta chain). Regarding time point: patch test 1, 2 weeks after DPC sensitization. Noted treatment: therapeutic diphenylcyclopropenone sensitization with weekly scalp DPC. V was pared by 8 bases and J by 4 bases, with 8 bases between. This CDR3 spans 11 amino acids. Germline CDR1 and CDR2: MNHEY and SVGAGI. The sample comes from a study of human T cells and chemical hapten exposure. Study-level background: Across samples, TCR yields varied, mostly owing to small differences in pooled library volumes.

MiXCR was run by TCRdb on the RACE reads, yielding one entry per CDR3 protein. The table lists around 190,000 distinct CDR3 sequences, 20% to 25% of them singletons. The receptor's source is a woman between 50 and 59 years old with alopecia areata. Some clones in this sample may be carry-over from other donors' samples. The V gene is TRBV6-5, the J gene TRBJ1-1; the D is unclear. This material consisted of whole blood, taken in connection with sensitization to the hapten diphenylcyclopropenone (DPC). CDR3 nucleotide sequence: TGTGCCAGCGGGAGGCTCACTGAAGCTTTCTTT. Amino acids: CASGRLTEAFF.